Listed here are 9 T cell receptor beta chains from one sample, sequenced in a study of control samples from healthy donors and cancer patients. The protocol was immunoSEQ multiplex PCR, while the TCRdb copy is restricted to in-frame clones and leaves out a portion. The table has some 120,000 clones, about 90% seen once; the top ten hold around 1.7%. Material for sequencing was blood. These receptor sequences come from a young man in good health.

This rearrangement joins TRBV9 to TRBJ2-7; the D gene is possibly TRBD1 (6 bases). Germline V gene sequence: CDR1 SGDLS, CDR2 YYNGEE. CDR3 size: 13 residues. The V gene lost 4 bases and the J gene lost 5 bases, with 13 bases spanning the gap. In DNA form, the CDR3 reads TGTGCCAGCAGCCTCCCTGGGGGCAACGAGCAGTACTTC. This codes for CASSLPGGNEQYF.

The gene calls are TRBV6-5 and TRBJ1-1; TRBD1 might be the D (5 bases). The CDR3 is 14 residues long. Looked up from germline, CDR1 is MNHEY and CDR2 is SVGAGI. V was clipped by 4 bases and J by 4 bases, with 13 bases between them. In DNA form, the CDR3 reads TGTGCCAGCAGTTTTGGGGGGGTAGGCACTGAAGCTTTCTTT. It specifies CASSFGGVGTEAFF.

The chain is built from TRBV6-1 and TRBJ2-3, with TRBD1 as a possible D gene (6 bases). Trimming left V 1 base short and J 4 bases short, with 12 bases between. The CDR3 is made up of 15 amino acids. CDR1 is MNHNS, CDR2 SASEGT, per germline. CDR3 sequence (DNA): TGTGCCAGCAGTGAAGAAACAGGGTATCCAGATACGCAGTATTTT. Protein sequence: CASSEETGYPDTQYF.

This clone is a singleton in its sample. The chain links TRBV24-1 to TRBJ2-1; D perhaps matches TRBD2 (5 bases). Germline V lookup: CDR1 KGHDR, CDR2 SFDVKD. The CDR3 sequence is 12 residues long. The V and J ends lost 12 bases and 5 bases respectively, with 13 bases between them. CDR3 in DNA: TGTGCCGCCCGAGACGGGGACAATGAGCAGTTCTTC. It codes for CAARDGDNEQFF.

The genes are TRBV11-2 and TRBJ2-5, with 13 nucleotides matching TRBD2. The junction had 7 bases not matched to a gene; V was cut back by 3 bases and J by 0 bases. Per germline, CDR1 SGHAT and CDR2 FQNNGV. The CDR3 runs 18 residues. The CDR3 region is CASSFRTSGRTDQETQYF. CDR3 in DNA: TGTGCCAGCAGCTTCCGGACTAGCGGGAGAACAGACCAAGAGACCCAGTACTTC.

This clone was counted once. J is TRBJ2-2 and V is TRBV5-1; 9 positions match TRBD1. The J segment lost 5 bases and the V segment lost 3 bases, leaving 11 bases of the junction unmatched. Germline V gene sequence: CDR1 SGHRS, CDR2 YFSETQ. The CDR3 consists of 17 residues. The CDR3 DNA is TGCGCCAGCAGCTCGGAGGACAGGGGATGGGATACCGGGGAGCTGTTTTTT. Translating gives CASSSEDRGWDTGELFF.

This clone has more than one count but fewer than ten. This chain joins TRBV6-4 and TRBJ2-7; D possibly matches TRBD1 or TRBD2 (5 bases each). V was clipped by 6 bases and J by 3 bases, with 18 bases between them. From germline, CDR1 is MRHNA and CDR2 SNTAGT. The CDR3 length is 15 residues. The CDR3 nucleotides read TGTGCCAGCAGGGCGAACCCGGGACCTGACTACGAGCAGTACTTC. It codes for CASRANPGPDYEQYF.

CDR3 sequence: CASSQPASGQETQYF. The CDR3 DNA is TGTGCCAGCAGCCAGCCAGCTAGCGGACAAGAGACCCAGTACTTC. The gene calls are TRBV4-2 and TRBJ2-5; 7 bases line up with TRBD2. The CDR3 is 15 amino acids. Losses at the gene ends were 3 bases for V and 2 bases for J; bases not matched to a gene: 6. The germline gives CDR1 LGHNA, CDR2 YNFKEQ.

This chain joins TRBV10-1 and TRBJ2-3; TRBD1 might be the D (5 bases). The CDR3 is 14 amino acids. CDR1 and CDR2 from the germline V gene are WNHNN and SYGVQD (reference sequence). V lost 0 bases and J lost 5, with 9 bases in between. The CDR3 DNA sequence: TGCGCCAGCAGTGAGTCGAGCCAGGGAGATACGCAGTATTTT. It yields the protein CASSESSQGDTQYF.